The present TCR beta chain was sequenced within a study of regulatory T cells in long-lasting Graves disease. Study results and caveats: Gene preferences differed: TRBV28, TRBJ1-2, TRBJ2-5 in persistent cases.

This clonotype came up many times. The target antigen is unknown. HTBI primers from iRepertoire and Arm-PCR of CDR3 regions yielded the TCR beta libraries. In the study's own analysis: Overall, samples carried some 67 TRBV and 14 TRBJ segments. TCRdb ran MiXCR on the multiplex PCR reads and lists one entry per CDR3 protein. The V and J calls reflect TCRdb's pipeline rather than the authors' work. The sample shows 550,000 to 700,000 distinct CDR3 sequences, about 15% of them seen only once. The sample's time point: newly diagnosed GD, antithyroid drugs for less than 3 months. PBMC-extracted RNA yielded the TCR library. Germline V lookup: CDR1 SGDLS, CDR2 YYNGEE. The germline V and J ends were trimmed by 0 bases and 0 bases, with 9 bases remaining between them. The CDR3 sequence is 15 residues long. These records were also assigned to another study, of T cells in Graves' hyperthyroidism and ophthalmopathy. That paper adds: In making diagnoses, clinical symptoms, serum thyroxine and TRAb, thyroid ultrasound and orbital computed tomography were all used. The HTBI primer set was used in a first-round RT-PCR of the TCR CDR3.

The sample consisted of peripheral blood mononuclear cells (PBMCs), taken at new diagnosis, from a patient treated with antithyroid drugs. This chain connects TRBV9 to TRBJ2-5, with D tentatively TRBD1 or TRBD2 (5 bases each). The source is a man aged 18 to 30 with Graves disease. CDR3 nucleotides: TGTGCCAGCAGCGTAGTCGGGACGCACCAAGAGACCCAGTACTTC. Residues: CASSVVGTHQETQYF. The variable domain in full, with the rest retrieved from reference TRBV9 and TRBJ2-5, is DSGVTQTPKHLITATGQRVTLRCSPRSGDLSVYWYQQSLDQGLQFLIQYYNGEERAKGNILERFSAQQFPDLHSELNLSSLELGDSALYFCASSVVGTHQETQYFGPGTRLLVL.